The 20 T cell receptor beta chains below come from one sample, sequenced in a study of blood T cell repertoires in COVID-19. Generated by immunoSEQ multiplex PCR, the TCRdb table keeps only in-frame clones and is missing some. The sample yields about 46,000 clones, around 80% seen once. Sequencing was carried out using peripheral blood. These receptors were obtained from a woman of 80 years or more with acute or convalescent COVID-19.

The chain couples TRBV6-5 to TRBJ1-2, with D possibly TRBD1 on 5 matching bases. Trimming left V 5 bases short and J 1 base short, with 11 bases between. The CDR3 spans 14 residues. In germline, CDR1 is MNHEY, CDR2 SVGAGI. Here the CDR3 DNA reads TGTGCCAGCAGTCCGAACCAGGGTAACTATGGCTACACCTTC. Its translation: CASSPNQGNYGYTF.

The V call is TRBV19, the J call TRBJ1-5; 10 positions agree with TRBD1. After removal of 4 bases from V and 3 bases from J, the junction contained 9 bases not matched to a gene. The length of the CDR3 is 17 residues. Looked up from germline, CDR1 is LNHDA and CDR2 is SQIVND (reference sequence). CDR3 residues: CASSNRQGQGNNQPQHF. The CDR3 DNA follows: TGTGCCAGTAGTAACCGGCAGGGACAGGGGAACAATCAGCCCCAGCATTTT.

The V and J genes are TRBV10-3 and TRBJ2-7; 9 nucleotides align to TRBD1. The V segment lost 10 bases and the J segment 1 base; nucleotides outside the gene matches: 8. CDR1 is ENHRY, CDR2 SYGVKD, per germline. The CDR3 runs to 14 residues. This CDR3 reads CATAGTGKSYEQYF. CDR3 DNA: TGTGCCACCGCCGGGACAGGGAAATCCTACGAGCAGTACTTC.

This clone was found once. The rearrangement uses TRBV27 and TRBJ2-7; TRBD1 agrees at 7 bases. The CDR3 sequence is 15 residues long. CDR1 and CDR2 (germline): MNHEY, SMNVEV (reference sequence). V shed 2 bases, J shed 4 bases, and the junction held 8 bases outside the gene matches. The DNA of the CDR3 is TGTGCCAGCAGTTTACGTCCGGCACAGGGGTACGAGCAGTACTTC. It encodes CASSLRPAQGYEQYF.

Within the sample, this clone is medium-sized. The CDR3, as DNA: TGCAGCGTTGCGACTAGTAATTACGAGCAGTACTTC. Amino acid sequence: CSVATSNYEQYF. V and J are TRBV29-1 and TRBJ2-7; a weak D match, TRBD2 (6 bases). The germline V and J ends were trimmed by 4 bases and 4 bases, with 11 bases remaining between them. The CDR3 extends over 12 amino acids. CDR1 and CDR2 (germline): SQVTM, ANQGSEA.

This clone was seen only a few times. The CDR3 DNA reads TGTGCCAGTAGTATAGAAGGGAGGTTCGGTGAAGCTTTCTTT. This codes for CASSIEGRFGEAFF. The chain carries TRBV19 and TRBJ1-1; D is unclear. This CDR3 has 14 amino acids. Germline V gene data show CDR1 as LNHDA and CDR2 as SQIVND (reference sequence). Trimming took 0 bases from V and 7 from J, leaving 12 bases between them. Full variable domain (outside the CDR3, taken from reference TRBV19 and TRBJ1-1): DGGITQSPKYLFRKEGQNVTLSCEQNLNHDAMYWYRQDPGQGLRLIYYSQIVNDFQKGDIAEGYSVSREKKESFPLTVTSAQKNPTAFYLCASSIEGRFGEAFFGQGTRLTVV.

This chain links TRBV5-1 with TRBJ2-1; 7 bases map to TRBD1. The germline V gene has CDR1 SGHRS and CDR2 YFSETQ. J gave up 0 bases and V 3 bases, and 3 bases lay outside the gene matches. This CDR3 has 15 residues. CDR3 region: CASSYDRVSYNEQFF. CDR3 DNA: TGCGCCAGCAGCTACGACAGGGTCTCCTACAATGAGCAGTTCTTC.

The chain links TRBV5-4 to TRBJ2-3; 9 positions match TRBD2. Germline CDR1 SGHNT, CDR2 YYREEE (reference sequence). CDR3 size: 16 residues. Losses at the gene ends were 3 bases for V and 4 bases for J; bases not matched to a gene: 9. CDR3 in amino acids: CASSSRAGGRPDTQYF. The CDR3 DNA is TGTGCCAGCAGCTCCAGGGCGGGGGGGCGGCCAGATACGCAGTATTTT.

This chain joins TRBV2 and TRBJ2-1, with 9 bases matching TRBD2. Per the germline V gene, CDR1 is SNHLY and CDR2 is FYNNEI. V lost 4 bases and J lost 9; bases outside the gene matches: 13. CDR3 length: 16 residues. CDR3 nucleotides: TGTGCCAGCAGTGGTAGGATAGCGGGGGCCCTCGTTGAGCAGTTCTTC. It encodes CASSGRIAGALVEQFF.

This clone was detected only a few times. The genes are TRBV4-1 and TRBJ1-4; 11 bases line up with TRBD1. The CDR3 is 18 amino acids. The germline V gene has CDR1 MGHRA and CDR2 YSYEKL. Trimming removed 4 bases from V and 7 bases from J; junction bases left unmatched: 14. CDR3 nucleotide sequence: TGCGCCAGCAGCCGAAAAGACGGACAGGGGGCGTCGGGTGAAAAACTGTTTTTT. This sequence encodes CASSRKDGQGASGEKLFF.

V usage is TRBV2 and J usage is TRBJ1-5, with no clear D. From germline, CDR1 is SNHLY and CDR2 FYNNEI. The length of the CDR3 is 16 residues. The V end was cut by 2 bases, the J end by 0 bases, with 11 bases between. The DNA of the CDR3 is TGTGCCAGCAGTGAAAAGTGGCGGTATAGCAATCAGCCCCAGCATTTT. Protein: CASSEKWRYSNQPQHF.

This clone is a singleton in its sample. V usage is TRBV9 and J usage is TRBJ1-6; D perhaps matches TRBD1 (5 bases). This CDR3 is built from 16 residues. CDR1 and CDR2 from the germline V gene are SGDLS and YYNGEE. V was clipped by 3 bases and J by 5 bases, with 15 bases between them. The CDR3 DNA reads TGTGCCAGCAGCGAGGCCTGGGGGGTGGATAATTCACCCCTCCACTTT. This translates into CASSEAWGVDNSPLHF.

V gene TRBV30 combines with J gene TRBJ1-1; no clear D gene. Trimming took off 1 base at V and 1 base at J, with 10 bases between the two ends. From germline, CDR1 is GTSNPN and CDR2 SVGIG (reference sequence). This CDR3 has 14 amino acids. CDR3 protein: CAWSGDFRNTEAFF. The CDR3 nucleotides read TGTGCCTGGAGTGGAGACTTTAGGAACACTGAAGCTTTCTTT.

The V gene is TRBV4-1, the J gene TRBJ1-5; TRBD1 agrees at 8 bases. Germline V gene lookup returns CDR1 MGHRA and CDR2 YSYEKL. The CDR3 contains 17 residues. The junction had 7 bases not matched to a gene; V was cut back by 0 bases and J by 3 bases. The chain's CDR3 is CASSQDTGGQNNQPQHF. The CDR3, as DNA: TGCGCCAGCAGCCAAGATACAGGGGGACAGAACAATCAGCCCCAGCATTTT.

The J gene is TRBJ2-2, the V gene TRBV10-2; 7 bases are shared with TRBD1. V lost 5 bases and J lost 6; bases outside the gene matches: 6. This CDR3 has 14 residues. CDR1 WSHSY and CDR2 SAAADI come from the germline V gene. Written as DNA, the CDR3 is TGCGCCAGCAGTCCGACAGGGCCCCCCGGGGAGCTGTTTTTT. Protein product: CASSPTGPPGELFF.

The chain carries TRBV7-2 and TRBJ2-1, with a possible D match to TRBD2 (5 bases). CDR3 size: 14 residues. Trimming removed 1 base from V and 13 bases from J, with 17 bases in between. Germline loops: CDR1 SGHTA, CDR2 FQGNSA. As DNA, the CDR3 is TGTGCCAGCAGCTTAGGAGGAGCAACTAGTCCCCAGTTCTTC. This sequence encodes CASSLGGATSPQFF.

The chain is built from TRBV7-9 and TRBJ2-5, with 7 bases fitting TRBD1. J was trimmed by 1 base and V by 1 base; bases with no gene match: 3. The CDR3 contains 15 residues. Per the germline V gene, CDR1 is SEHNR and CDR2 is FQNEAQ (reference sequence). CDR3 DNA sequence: TGTGCCAGCAGCTTAGTTGGACAGGCCCAAGAGACCCAGTACTTC. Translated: CASSLVGQAQETQYF.

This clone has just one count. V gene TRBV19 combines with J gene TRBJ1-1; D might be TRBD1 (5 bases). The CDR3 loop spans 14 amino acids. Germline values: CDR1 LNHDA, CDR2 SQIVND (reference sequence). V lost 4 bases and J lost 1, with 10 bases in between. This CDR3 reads CASSRLQANTEAFF. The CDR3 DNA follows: TGTGCCAGTAGTAGGCTACAGGCGAACACTGAAGCTTTCTTT.

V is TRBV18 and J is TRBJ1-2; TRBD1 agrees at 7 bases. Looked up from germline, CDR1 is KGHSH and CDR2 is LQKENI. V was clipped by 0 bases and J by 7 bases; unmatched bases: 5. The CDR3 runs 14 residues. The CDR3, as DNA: TGTGCCAGCTCACCACCCCAGGGGGTGAGTGGCTACACCTTC. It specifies CASSPPQGVSGYTF.

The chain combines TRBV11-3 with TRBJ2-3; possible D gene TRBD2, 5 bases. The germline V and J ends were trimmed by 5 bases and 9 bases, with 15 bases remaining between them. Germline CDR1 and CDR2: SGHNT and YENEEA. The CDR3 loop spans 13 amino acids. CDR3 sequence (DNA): TGTGCCAGCAGCCGACCCCCCGGGGAGACGCAGTATTTT. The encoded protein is CASSRPPGETQYF.